This TCR beta chain is drawn from a study of blood T cell repertoires in COVID-19. Study as a whole: From the United States, Italy and Spain came samples of acute and convalescent COVID-19.

Profiled with immunoSEQ multiplex PCR; TCRdb holds only in-frame clones, not every one. Here the sample spans approximately 150,000 clones, roughly 80% being singletons. Participants reported their clinical history, and cohort assignment relied on those reports. The V end was cut by 0 bases, the J end by 6 bases, with 21 bases between. The CDR3 totals 18 residues. The germline CDR1 and CDR2 sequences are LGHNA and YNFKEQ. Sequencing input: PBMCs or T cells enriched from blood (not recorded which). The chain couples TRBV4-2 to TRBJ2-1, with a possible D match to TRBD2 (5 bases). The TCR originated in a woman between 35 and 50 years old with acute COVID-19. This chain's CDR3 is CASSQDPALALGGNEQFF. For the CDR3, the DNA is TGTGCCAGCAGCCAAGACCCCGCTTTGGCGCTAGGAGGCAATGAGCAGTTCTTC.